The TCR beta chain described here comes from a study of T cells after yellow fever vaccination. About the research overall: Those fractions that held only low numbers of cells were prepared using the SMART-Seq v4 Ultra Low Input RNA kit.

The study, taken as a whole, reports: The study re-detected most primary-vaccination clones after the booster (96% CD4, almost 90% CD8).

TCR cDNA, made by 5'RACE template switching, carried an added universal primer site and UMIs. TCRdb reanalysed the 5' RACE reads using MiXCR and keeps one entry per CDR3 protein. The sample lists more than 250,000 distinct CDR3 sequences, about 6.9% occurring once. Note on this clonotype: Its antigen is unknown.

This CDR3 comprises 14 residues. The V and J ends lost 6 bases and 0 bases respectively, with 8 bases between them. Germline CDR1 KGHDR, CDR2 SFDVKD. This TCR derives from a man between 18 and 35 years old who received the YFV17D yellow fever vaccine. The material was PBMCs, obtained approximately 40 days after the first yellow fever vaccination. The gene calls are TRBV24-1 and TRBJ2-1; D not resolved. The chain's CDR3 is CATSPAGSYNEQFF. CDR3 coding DNA: TGTGCCACCAGTCCGGCCGGCTCCTACAATGAGCAGTTCTTC.